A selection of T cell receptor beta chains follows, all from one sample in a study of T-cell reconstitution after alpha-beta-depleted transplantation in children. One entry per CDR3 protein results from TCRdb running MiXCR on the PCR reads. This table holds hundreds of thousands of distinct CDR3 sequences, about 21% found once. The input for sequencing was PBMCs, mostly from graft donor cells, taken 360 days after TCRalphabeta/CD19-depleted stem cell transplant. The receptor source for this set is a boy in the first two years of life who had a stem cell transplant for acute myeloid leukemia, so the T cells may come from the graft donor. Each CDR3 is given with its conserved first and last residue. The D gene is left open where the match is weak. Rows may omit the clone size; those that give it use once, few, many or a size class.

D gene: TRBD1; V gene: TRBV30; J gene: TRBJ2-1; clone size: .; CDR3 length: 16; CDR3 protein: CAWSVHPGQGINEQFF; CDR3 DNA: TGTGCCTGGAGTGTACACCCGGGACAGGGCATAAATGAGCAGTTCTTC
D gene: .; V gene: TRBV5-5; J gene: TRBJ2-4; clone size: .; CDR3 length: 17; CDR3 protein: CASSNDRHAIAKNIQYF; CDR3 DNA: TGTGCCAGCAGCAACGACAGACACGCCATAGCCAAAAACATTCAGTACTTC
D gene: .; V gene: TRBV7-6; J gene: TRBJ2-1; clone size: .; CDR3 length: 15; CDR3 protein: CASSLGLGWGNEQFF; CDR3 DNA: TGTGCCAGCAGCTTAGGTTTGGGGTGGGGCAATGAGCAGTTCTTC
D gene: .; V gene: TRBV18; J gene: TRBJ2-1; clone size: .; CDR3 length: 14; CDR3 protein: CASSPLDAYNEQFF; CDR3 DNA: TGTGCCAGCTCCCCACTTGACGCCTACAATGAGCAGTTCTTC
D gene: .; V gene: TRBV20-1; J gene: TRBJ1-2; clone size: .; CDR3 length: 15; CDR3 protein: CSARPPKQGNYGYTF; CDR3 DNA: TGCAGTGCTAGACCCCCCAAACAGGGCAACTATGGCTACACCTTC
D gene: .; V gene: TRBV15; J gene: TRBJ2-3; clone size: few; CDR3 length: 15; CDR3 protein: CATSSNLGDTDTQYF; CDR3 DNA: TGTGCCACCAGCAGCAACCTAGGGGACACAGATACGCAGTATTTT
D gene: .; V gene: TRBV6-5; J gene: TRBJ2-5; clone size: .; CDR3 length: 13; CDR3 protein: CASSYSSTETQYF; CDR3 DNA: TGTGCCAGCAGTTACTCCTCTACGGAGACCCAGTACTTC
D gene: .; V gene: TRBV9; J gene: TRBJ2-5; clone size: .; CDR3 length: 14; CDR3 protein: CASSATGLEETQYF; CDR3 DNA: TGTGCCAGCAGCGCCACGGGGTTGGAAGAGACCCAGTACTTC
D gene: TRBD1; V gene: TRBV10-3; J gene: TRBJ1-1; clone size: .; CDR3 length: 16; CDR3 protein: CAISEQGGNMNTEAFF; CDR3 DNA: TGTGCCATCAGTGAACAGGGGGGGAACATGAACACTGAAGCTTTCTTT
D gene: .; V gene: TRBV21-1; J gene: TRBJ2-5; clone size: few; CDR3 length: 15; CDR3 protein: CASSTDRGWFETQYF; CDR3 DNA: TGTGCCAGCAGCACCGACAGGGGGTGGTTTGAGACCCAGTACTTC
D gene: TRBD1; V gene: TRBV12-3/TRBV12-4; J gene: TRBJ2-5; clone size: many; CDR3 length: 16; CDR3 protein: CASSSSGTGALETQYF; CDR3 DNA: TGTGCCAGCAGTTCCTCCGGGACAGGGGCCTTAGAGACCCAGTACTTC
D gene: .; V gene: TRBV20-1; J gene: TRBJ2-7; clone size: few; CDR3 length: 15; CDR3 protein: CSARDRAGGSYEQYF; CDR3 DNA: TGCAGTGCTAGAGATCGGGCAGGAGGTAGCTACGAGCAGTACTTC
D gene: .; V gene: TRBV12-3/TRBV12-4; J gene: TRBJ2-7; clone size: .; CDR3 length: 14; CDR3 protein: CASSLMWGRNEQYF; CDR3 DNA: TGTGCCAGCAGTTTAATGTGGGGCAGGAACGAGCAGTACTTC
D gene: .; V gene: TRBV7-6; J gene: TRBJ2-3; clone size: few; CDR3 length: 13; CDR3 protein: CASSIEGADTQYF; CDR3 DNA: TGTGCCAGCAGCATAGAAGGGGCAGATACGCAGTATTTT
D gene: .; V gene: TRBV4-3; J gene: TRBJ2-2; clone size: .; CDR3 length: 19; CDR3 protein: CASSQDLNTFYPNTGELFF; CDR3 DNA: TGCGCCAGCAGCCAAGATCTTAACACCTTCTACCCGAACACCGGGGAGCTGTTTTTT
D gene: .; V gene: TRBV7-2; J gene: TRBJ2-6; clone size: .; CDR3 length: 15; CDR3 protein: CASSLVSSGANVLTF; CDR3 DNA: TGTGCCAGCAGCTTAGTGAGCTCTGGGGCCAACGTCCTGACTTTC
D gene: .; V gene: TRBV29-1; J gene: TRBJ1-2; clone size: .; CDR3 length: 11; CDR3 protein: CSVVRVYGYTF; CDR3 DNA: TGCAGCGTTGTCAGGGTATATGGCTACACCTTC
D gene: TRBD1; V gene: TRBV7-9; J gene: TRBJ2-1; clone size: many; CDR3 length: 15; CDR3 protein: CASSLRDRYSNEQFF; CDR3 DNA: TGTGCCAGCAGCTTACGGGACAGGTACAGCAATGAGCAGTTCTTC
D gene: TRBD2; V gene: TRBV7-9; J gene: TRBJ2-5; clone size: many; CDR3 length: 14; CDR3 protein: CASSLTTGGETQYF; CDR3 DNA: TGTGCCAGCAGCTTGACCACGGGGGGAGAGACCCAGTACTTC
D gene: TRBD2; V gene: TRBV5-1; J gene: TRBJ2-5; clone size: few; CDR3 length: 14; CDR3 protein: CASRETVGGETQYF; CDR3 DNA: TGCGCCAGCAGGGAGACCGTCGGGGGGGAGACCCAGTACTTC
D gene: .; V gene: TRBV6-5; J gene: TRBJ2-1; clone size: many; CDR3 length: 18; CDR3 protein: CASSYAGYLGRSYNEQFF; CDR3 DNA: TGTGCCAGCAGTTACGCAGGGTATTTAGGTCGCTCCTACAATGAGCAGTTCTTC
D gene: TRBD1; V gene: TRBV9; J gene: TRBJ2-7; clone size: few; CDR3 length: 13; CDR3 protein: CASSAGGRYEQYF; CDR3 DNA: TGTGCCAGCAGCGCAGGGGGCCGCTACGAGCAGTACTTC
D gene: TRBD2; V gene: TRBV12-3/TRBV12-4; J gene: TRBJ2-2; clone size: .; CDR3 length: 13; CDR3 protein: CASSSAGGGELFF; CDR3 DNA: TGTGCCAGCAGTTCGGCGGGGGGCGGGGAGCTGTTTTTT
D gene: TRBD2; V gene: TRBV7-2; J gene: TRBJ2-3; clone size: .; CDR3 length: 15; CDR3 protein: CASSSPGGPTDTQYF; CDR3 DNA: TGTGCCAGCAGCTCGCCGGGGGGGCCAACAGATACGCAGTATTTT